Presented here are 10 T cell receptor beta chains from one specimen sequenced in a study of cytomegalovirus exposure and HLA in healthy donors. Primers: 60 Vbeta forward and 13 Jbeta reverse. Libraries were prepared by immunoSEQ multiplex PCR; TCRdb keeps only in-frame clonotypes and omits some of them. The table has under 200,000 clones, roughly 80% seen once. The sample comprised PBMCs. These receptors were collected from a man over 45 in good health and CMV-seronegative.

The chain couples TRBV10-3 to TRBJ2-3; possibly TRBD2 for D (6 bases). Germline CDR1 and CDR2: ENHRY and SYGVKD. Trimming took off 11 bases at V and 2 bases at J, with 23 bases between the two ends. The CDR3 has 16 amino acids. The CDR3: CAYAQSGEGTTDTQYF. CDR3 nucleotides: TGTGCCTACGCACAGTCGGGGGAAGGTACCACAGATACGCAGTATTTT.

The chain joins TRBV9 to TRBJ1-3; the match to TRBD1 covers 10 bases. CDR1 SGDLS and CDR2 YYNGEE come from the germline V gene. This CDR3 comprises 14 residues. Trimming took 4 bases from V and 7 from J; bases not matched to a gene: 5. CDR3 sequence: CASSSRQGANTIYF. Written as DNA, the CDR3 is TGTGCCAGCAGCTCTCGACAGGGGGCCAACACCATATATTTT.

The chain's CDR3 is CARSGVAGGPDTGELFF. Written as DNA, the CDR3 is TGCGCCAGGTCGGGGGTAGCGGGGGGGCCCGACACCGGGGAGCTGTTTTTT. This chain uses TRBV10-1 with TRBJ2-2, with 11 positions matching TRBD2. J gave up 3 bases and V 9 bases, and 12 bases lay outside the gene matches. The CDR3 runs 17 residues. The germline V gene encodes CDR1 WNHNN and CDR2 SYGVQD (reference sequence).

The J gene is TRBJ2-7, the V gene TRBV4-2; TRBD2 matches 7 bases. Looked up from germline, CDR1 is LGHNA and CDR2 is YNFKEQ. The V gene end was trimmed by 0 bases and the J gene end by 6 bases; junction bases not matched to a gene: 2. The CDR3 loop spans 13 amino acids. The CDR3 protein is CASSQDAGVEQYF. In DNA form, the CDR3 reads TGTGCCAGCAGCCAAGATGCGGGGGTCGAGCAGTACTTC.

The V and J genes are TRBV4-3 and TRBJ2-7; tentatively, D is TRBD1 (5 bases). This CDR3 region has 14 residues. Germline V gives CDR1 LGHNA, CDR2 YSLEER. Trimming removed 4 bases at V and 3 bases at J, with 13 bases between. This CDR3 is CASSLLRQGYEQYF. CDR3 nucleotides: TGCGCCAGCAGCCTTCTCCGGCAGGGCTACGAGCAGTACTTC.

This clone appeared a few times. As DNA, the CDR3 is TGTGCCAGCAGCTTTCGTCAGGGGGCGCAGACCCAGTACTTC. Residues: CASSFRQGAQTQYF. The chain joins TRBV7-2 to TRBJ2-5; 8 nucleotides line up with TRBD1. After removal of 3 bases from V and 6 bases from J, the junction contained 6 bases not matched to a gene. This CDR3 comprises 14 residues. Looked up from germline, CDR1 is SGHTA and CDR2 is FQGNSA.

V usage is TRBV11-2 and J usage is TRBJ2-5, with D possibly matching TRBD1 (5 bases). The CDR3 contains 16 residues. From germline, CDR1 is SGHAT and CDR2 FQNNGV. V was clipped by 5 bases and J by 5 bases, with 21 bases between them. CDR3 nucleotides: TGTGCCAGCAGCCGGCTTGGCTTGACAGCTCTGGAGACCCAGTACTTC. This codes for CASSRLGLTALETQYF.

CDR3 protein: CASSQEGDTQYF. CDR3 in DNA: TGTGCCAGCTCTCAGGAGGGAGATACGCAGTATTTT. The chain joins TRBV18 to TRBJ2-3; TRBD2 might be the D (6 bases). Deletions cut 6 bases from V and 5 bases from J, with 9 bases between. CDR1 is KGHSH, CDR2 LQKENI, per germline. This CDR3 is built from 12 residues. Together with reference TRBV18 and TRBJ2-3, the CDR3 gives the full variable domain: NAGVMQNPRHLVRRRGQEARLRCSPMKGHSHVYWYRQLPEEGLKFMVYLQKENIIDESGMPKERFSAEFPKEGPSILRIQQVVRGDSAAYFCASSQEGDTQYFGPGTRLTVL.

The chain is built from TRBV4-1 and TRBJ1-5, with D possibly being TRBD1 (6 bases). V dropped 0 bases and J dropped 0 bases, with 15 bases sitting between them. Germline CDR1 and CDR2: MGHRA and YSYEKL. The CDR3 consists of 18 residues. The CDR3 DNA reads as TGCGCCAGCAGCCAAGATTCGGACAGCAGTTATAGCAATCAGCCCCAGCATTTT. Protein sequence: CASSQDSDSSYSNQPQHF.

The chain has TRBV7-9 and TRBJ1-1; D unresolved. The V end was cut by 3 bases, the J end by 4 bases, with 12 bases between. CDR1 SEHNR and CDR2 FQNEAQ come from the germline V gene (reference sequence). CDR3 size: 14 residues. The CDR3 reads CASSFVRSPTEAFF. The DNA for the CDR3 is TGTGCCAGCAGCTTCGTCAGGTCACCCACTGAAGCTTTCTTT.